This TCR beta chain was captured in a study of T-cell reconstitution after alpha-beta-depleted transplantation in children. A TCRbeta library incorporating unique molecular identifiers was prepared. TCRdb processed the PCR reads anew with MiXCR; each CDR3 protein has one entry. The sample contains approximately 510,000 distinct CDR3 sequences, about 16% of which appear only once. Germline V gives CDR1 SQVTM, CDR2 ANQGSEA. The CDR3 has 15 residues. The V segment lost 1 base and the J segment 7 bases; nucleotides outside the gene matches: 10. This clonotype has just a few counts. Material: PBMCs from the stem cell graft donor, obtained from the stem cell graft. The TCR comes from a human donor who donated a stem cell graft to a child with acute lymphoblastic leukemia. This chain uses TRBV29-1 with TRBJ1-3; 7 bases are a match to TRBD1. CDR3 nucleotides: TGCAGCGTTGAAGGGGCCACGGGACAGATGAACACCATATATTTT. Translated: CSVEGATGQMNTIYF.